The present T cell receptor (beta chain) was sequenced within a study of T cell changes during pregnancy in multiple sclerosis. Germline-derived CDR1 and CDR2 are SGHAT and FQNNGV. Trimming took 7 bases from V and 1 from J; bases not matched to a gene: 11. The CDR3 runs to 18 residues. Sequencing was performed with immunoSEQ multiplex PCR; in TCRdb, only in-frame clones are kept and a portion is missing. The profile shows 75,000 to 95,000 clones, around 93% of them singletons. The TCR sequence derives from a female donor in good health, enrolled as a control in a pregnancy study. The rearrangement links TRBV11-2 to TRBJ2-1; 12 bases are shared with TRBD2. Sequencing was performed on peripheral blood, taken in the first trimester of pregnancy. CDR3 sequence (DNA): TGTGCCAGCAAAGGACTAGCGGGGCACCAAACATCCTACAATGAGCAGTTCTTC. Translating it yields CASKGLAGHQTSYNEQFF.